This T cell receptor (beta chain) was identified during a study of blood T cell repertoires in COVID-19. As processed by the authors: Cell counts per sample came from amplifying reference gene primers. Sequencing was performed with immunoSEQ multiplex PCR; in TCRdb, only in-frame clones are kept and a portion is missing. V and J calls plus clone size are reproduced from that table; the DNA served to infer D and trimming. The data hold 400,000 to 450,000 clones, with 86% observed a single time. J lost 5 bases, V lost 5 bases, and 7 bases had no gene match. From germline, CDR1 is MNHEY and CDR2 SMNVEV (reference sequence). The CDR3 covers 14 residues.

The sequence came from a woman in her thirties with active or convalescent COVID-19. Material for sequencing was peripheral blood. The chain combines TRBV27 with TRBJ1-1, with 8 bases lining up with TRBD1. The CDR3 DNA reads TGTGCCAGCAGTATCGACAGGGGCTGGACTGAAGCTTTCTTT. Encoded protein: CASSIDRGWTEAFF.